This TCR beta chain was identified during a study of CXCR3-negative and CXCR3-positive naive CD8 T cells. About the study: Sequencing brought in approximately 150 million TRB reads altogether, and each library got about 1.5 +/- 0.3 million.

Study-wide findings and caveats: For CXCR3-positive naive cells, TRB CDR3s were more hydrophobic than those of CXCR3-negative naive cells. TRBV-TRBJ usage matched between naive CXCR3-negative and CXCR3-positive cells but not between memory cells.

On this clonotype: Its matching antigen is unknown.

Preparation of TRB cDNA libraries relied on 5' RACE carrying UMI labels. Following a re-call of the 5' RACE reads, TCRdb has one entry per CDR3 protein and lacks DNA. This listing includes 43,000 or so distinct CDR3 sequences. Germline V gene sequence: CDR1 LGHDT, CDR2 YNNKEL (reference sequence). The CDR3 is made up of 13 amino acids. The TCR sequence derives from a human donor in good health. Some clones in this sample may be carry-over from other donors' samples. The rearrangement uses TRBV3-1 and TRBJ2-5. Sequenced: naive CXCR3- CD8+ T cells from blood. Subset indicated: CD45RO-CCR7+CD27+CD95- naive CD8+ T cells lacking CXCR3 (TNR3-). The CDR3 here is CASSLDPRETQYF.